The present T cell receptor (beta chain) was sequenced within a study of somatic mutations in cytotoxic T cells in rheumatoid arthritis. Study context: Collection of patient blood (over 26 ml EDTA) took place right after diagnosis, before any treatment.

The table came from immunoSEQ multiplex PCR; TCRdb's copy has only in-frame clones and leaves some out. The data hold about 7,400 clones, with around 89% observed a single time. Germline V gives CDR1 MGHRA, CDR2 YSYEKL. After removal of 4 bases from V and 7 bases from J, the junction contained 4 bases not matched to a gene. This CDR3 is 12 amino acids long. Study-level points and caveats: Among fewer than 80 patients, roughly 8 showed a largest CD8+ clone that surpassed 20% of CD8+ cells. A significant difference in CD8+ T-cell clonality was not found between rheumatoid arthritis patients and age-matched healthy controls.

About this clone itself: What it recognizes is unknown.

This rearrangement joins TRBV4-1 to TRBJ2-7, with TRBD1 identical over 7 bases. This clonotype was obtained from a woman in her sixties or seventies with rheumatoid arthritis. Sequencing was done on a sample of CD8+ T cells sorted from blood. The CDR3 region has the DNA TGCGCCAGCAGCCCGACAGGGTCTGAGCAGTACTTC. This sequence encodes CASSPTGSEQYF.